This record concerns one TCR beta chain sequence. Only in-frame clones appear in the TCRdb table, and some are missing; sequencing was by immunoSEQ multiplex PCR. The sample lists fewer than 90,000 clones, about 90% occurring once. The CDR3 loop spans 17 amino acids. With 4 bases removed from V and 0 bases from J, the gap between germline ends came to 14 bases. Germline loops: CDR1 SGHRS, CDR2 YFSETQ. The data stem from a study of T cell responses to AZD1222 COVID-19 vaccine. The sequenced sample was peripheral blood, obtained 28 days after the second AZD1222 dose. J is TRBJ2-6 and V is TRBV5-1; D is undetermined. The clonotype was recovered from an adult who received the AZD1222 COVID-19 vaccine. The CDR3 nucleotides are TGCGCCAGCAGCGGCGGACGGAAAAGCTCTGGGGCCAACGTCCTGACTTTC. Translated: CASSGGRKSSGANVLTF. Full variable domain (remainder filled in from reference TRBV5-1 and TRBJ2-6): KAGVTQTPRYLIKTRGQQVTLSCSPISGHRSVSWYQQTPGQGLQFLFEYFSETQRNKGNFPGRFSGRQFSNSRSEMNVSTLELGDSALYLCASSGGRKSSGANVLTFGAGSRLTVL.